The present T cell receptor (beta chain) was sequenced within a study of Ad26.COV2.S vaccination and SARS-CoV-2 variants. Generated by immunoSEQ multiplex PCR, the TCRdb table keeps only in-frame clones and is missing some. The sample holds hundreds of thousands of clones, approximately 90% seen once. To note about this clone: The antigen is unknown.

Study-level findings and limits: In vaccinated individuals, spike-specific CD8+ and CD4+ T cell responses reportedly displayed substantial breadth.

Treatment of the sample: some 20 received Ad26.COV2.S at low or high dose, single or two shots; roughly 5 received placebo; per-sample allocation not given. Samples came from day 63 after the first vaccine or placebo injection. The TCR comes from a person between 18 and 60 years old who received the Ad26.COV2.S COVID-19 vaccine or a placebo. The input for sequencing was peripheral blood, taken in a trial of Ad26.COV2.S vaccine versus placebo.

The CDR3: CSVVPGSNEAFF. The CDR3, as DNA: TGCAGCGTTGTTCCCGGGAGCAATGAAGCTTTCTTT. The chain has TRBV29-1 and TRBJ1-1, with unresolved D. This CDR3 comprises 12 residues. Trimming took 4 bases from V and 7 from J, leaving 13 bases between them. Germline lookup yields CDR1 SQVTM and CDR2 ANQGSEA.